This TCR beta chain stems from a study of OX40 agonist ivuxolimab in advanced cancers. Study information: Ivuxolimab, an agonistic anti-OX40 (CD134) antibody, was given to patients. About 44% of patients had received prior checkpoint inhibitor therapy. Findings and limits, study-wide: Among expanded peripheral T cells, antigen specificity went undetermined. Averaged across samples, CD8+ T cells carried more expanded clones than CD4+ did.

V gave up 2 bases and J gave up 1 base, with 6 bases separating them. This CDR3 has 13 amino acids. Germline CDR1 and CDR2: SGHTA and FQGNSA. Generated by immunoSEQ multiplex PCR, the TCRdb table keeps only in-frame clones and is missing some. The sample has 100,000 to 150,000 clones; roughly 95% are singletons. On this clone itself: Its antigen is not known.

The clonotype comes from an adult with an advanced solid tumor such as melanoma, head and neck, liver or kidney cancer. The rearrangement uses TRBV7-2 and TRBJ2-7; D is undetermined. Specimen: CD4+ or CD8+ T cells sorted from blood, collected in a trial of the OX40 agonist ivuxolimab. CDR3 protein: CASSLQSSYEQYF. DNA of the CDR3: TGTGCCAGCAGCTTACAATCGTCCTACGAGCAGTACTTC.